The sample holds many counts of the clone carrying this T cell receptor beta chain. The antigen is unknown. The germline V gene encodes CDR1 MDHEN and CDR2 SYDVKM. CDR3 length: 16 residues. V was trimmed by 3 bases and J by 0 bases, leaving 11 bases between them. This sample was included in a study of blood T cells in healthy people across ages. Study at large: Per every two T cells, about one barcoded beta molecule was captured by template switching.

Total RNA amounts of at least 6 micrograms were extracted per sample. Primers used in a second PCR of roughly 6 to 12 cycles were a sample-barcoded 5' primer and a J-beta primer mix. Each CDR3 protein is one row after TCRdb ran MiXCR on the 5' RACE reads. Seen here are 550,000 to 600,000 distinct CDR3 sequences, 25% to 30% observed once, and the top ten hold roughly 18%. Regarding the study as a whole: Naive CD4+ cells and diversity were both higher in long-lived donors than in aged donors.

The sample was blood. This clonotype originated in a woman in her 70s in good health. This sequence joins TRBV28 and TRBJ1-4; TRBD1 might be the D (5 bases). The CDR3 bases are TGTGCCAGCAGTTTCCATGGGGCCGCAACTAATGAAAAACTGTTTTTT. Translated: CASSFHGAATNEKLFF.